Described below is a single T cell receptor (beta chain) sequence and its context. The data were taken from a study of blood T cell repertoires in COVID-19. Trimming removed 2 bases at V and 2 bases at J, with 6 bases between. The CDR3 is made up of 13 amino acids. Germline loops: CDR1 SGHVS, CDR2 FQNEAQ. Source study methods: Nucleated cell counts were estimated from reference gene primer amplification. Only in-frame clones appear in the TCRdb table, and some are missing; sequencing was by immunoSEQ multiplex PCR. The V and J calls and the clone size are those of that table, but D and trimming were determined from the DNA. The table has about 270,000 clones, approximately 83% seen once.

The V and J genes are TRBV7-8 and TRBJ1-1; D unclear. This sequence originates from a woman between 65 and 79 years old with acute or convalescent COVID-19. The sample consisted of peripheral blood. The DNA of the CDR3 is TGTGCCAGCAGCTTAACACATAACACTGAAGCTTTCTTT. This sequence encodes CASSLTHNTEAFF.